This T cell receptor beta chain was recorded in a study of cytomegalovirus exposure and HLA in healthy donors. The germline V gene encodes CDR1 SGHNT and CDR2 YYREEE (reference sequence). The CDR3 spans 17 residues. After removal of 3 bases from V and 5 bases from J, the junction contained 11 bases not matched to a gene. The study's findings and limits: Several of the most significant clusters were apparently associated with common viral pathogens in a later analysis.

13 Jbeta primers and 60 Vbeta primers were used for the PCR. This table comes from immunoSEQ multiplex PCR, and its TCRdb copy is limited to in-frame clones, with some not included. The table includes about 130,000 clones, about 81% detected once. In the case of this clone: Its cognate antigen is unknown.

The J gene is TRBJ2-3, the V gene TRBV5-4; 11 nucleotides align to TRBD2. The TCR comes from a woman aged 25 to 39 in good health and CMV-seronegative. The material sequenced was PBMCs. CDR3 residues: CASSSPRTSGPEDTQYF. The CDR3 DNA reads TGTGCCAGCAGCTCCCCTAGGACTAGCGGGCCGGAAGATACGCAGTATTTT. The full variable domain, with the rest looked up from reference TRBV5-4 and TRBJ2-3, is ETGVTQSPTHLIKTRGQQVTLRCSSQSGHNTVSWYQQALGQGPQFIFQYYREEENGRGNFPPRFSGLQFPNYSSELNVNALELDDSALYLCASSSPRTSGPEDTQYFGPGTRLTVL.